The rows below give T cell receptor beta chains drawn from one sample of a study of blood T cell repertoires in COVID-19. This table comes from immunoSEQ multiplex PCR, and its TCRdb copy is limited to in-frame clones, with some not included. The profile covers around 200,000 clones, with 75% to 90% appearing a single time and about 4% taken by the ten largest. What was sequenced was PBMCs or T cells enriched from blood (not recorded which). Receptor source: a woman aged 25 to 39 who had been exposed to COVID-19. The CDR3 runs from the conserved cysteine through the conserved F or W.

v_call cdr3_aa
TRBV7-6 CASSSSAGGVSGELFF
TRBV7-7 CASSSGTGGETQYF
TRBV28 CASSRGGSLNTGELFF
TRBV6-1 CASSDQSLNQPQHF
TRBV5-4 CASSLGAGWGTDTQYF
TRBV19 CASSTSGRKRNLFF
TRBV9 CASSGLAGGPGETQYF
TRBV5-1 CASTKGAGGPADTQYF
TRBV11-2 CASTGQGASNTGELFF
TRBV7-8 CASSLYGTHNNEKLFF